These T cell receptor beta chains were read from a single sample in a study of blood T cell repertoires in COVID-19. Libraries were prepared by immunoSEQ multiplex PCR; TCRdb keeps only in-frame clonotypes and omits some of them. The sample lists 150,000 to 200,000 clones, roughly 80% occurring once. The sequencing input was peripheral blood. These receptors came from an older woman with COVID-19, enrolled during active disease. Each CDR3 is given with its conserved first and last residue. A D gene is named only where the DNA matches it firmly. A row's size may be missing; if present it is once, few, many or a size class.

D gene	clone size	V gene	J gene	CDR3 DNA	CDR3 protein
.	.	TRBV5-5	TRBJ2-3	TGTGCCAGCAGTCTTTCTTTTATCGACGGACAATCTAGCACAGATACGCAGTATTTT	CASSLSFIDGQSSTDTQYF
TRBD2	.	TRBV2	TRBJ2-2	TGTGCCAGCAGACCAGCGGGAGTTAAGACCGGGGAGCTGTTTTTT	CASRPAGVKTGELFF
.	.	TRBV28	TRBJ2-7	TGTGCCAGCAGTCGACACTGGGAGCAGTACTTC	CASSRHWEQYF
.	once	TRBV5-6	TRBJ1-2	TGTGCCAGCAGCCTCATTCGGGAAACCACTGGCTACACCTTC	CASSLIRETTGYTF
.	.	TRBV7-2	TRBJ2-7	TGTGCCAGCAGCTTAGAGCAACCCTACGAGCAGTACTTC	CASSLEQPYEQYF
TRBD1	.	TRBV14	TRBJ1-5	TGTGCCAGCAGCTCAATTCCGGGACAGGGGGCGAATCAGCCCCAGCATTTT	CASSSIPGQGANQPQHF
.	.	TRBV24-1	TRBJ1-2	TGTGCCACCAGTGCGGCGGGGGACTATGGCTACACCTTC	CATSAAGDYGYTF
TRBD1	.	TRBV7-8	TRBJ1-5	TGTGCCAGCAGCCCGGGCCGCGCCCCCTCACAGGGGCGACAGCCCCAGCATTTT	CASSPGRAPSQGRQPQHF
.	.	TRBV2	TRBJ1-5	TGTGCCAGCAGTGAACGAGTCAATCAGCCCCAGCATTTT	CASSERVNQPQHF
TRBD1	.	TRBV6-6	TRBJ2-7	TGTGCCAGCAGTTACCCCGCGGACAGGGGGGACGAGCAGTACTTC	CASSYPADRGDEQYF
TRBD2	.	TRBV3-1/TRBV3-2	TRBJ2-5	TGTGCCAGCACCGGGAGGGGGGCGCGTCAGGAGACCCAGTACTTC	CASTGRGARQETQYF
.	few	TRBV9	TRBJ1-5	TGTGCCAGCAGCGCAGGGGTTAGCAATCAGCCCCAGCATTTT	CASSAGVSNQPQHF
.	.	TRBV7-9	TRBJ2-5	TGTGCCAGCAGTTCGGGGGAAGGGACCCAGTACTTC	CASSSGEGTQYF
.	.	TRBV5-8	TRBJ2-3	TGTGCCAGCAGCGCCCGGGGGACAGATACGCAGTATTTT	CASSARGTDTQYF
.	.	TRBV28	TRBJ2-3	TGTGCCAGCAGGGCCCCTAGCACAGATACGCAGTATTTT	CASRAPSTDTQYF
TRBD2	.	TRBV6-5	TRBJ2-3	TGTGCCAGCAAGACTAGCGGGGGAGTTGATACGCAGTATTTT	CASKTSGGVDTQYF
.	.	TRBV11-2	TRBJ1-4	TGTGCCAGCAGCCCGGTGTGGGCAGGGAATGAAAAACTGTTTTTT	CASSPVWAGNEKLFF
TRBD2	once	TRBV9	TRBJ2-2	TGTGCCAGCAGCGCTTTAGCGGGAGGCGGCACCGGGGAGCTGTTTTTT	CASSALAGGGTGELFF
.	.	TRBV7-3	TRBJ2-2	TGTGCCAGCAGCTTAGGAGCGGCGAACACCGGGGAGCTGTTTTTT	CASSLGAANTGELFF
.	.	TRBV6-5	TRBJ1-3	TGTGCCAGCAGGATAACAGGAGACTCTGGAAACACCATATATTTT	CASRITGDSGNTIYF
.	few	TRBV9	TRBJ2-2	TGTGCCAGCAGCGTATTCCAGGGGAACACCGGGGAGCTGTTTTTT	CASSVFQGNTGELFF
TRBD2	.	TRBV6-2/TRBV6-3	TRBJ2-1	TGTGCCAGCAGCCTGGGGGGGAGAGGGTTCTTC	CASSLGGRGFF
TRBD1	.	TRBV6-5	TRBJ1-1	TGTGCCAGCAAATTTGACAGGGGTAAAAGCACTGAAGCTTTCTTT	CASKFDRGKSTEAFF
.	once	TRBV7-2	TRBJ2-4	TGTGCCAGCAGCTCGGGACTCCTCCAGTACTTC	CASSSGLLQYF
TRBD2	.	TRBV5-5	TRBJ2-2	TGTGCCAGCAGCTTCCCCGGGACTAGCGGAAGGAACACCGGGGAGCTGTTTTTT	CASSFPGTSGRNTGELFF
.	.	TRBV30	TRBJ1-2	TGTGCCTGGAGTGTACTGATTGGCTATGGCTACACCTTC	CAWSVLIGYGYTF
.	.	TRBV20-1	TRBJ2-1	TGCAGTGCGCTAGCTTACAATGAGCAGTTCTTC	CSALAYNEQFF
.	.	TRBV5-1	TRBJ2-7	TGCGCCAGCAGAGCCCAATTGGACAGCAAAGGGAAGTACTTC	CASRAQLDSKGKYF
.	.	TRBV9	TRBJ2-1	TGTGCCAGCAGCGCCAGGGTAAACGACAATGAGCAGTTCTTC	CASSARVNDNEQFF
TRBD1	.	TRBV28	TRBJ1-5	TGTGCCAGCAGTTTATTAGTGGGACAGCATCGGCCCCAGCATTTT	CASSLLVGQHRPQHF
TRBD1	.	TRBV5-1	TRBJ1-5	TGCGCCAGCAGCTCTTTCCGGGACAGGGAAAGAAATCAGCCCCAGCATTTT	CASSSFRDRERNQPQHF
.	.	TRBV3-1/TRBV3-2	TRBJ2-3	TGTGCCAGCAGCCAAGGCGGGGGCGCAAGCACAGATACGCAGTATTTT	CASSQGGGASTDTQYF
.	.	TRBV28	TRBJ1-2	TGTGCCAGCAGCCCGTCCGGGACACGGACCAACCTGCAGGGCTACACCTTC	CASSPSGTRTNLQGYTF
TRBD1	.	TRBV7-6	TRBJ2-5	TGTGCCAGCAGGCTACCGGGACAGGGCTTTGAGACCCAGTACTTC	CASRLPGQGFETQYF
TRBD1	.	TRBV2	TRBJ1-1	TGTGCGACCAGGACAGGGCAAGAAGCTTTCTTT	CATRTGQEAFF
.	once	TRBV20-1	TRBJ2-1	TGCAGTGGAGGGGGTTACAATGAGCAGTTCTTC	CSGGGYNEQFF
.	.	TRBV7-3	TRBJ1-1	TGTGCCAGCAGCTTAATGGGCGCGGGCACTGAAGCTTTCTTT	CASSLMGAGTEAFF
.	.	TRBV7-3	TRBJ2-1	TGTGCCAGCAGCTTATCCGGTAGAGGGTTCGATGAGCAGTTCTTC	CASSLSGRGFDEQFF
TRBD2	.	TRBV5-1	TRBJ2-5	TGCGCCAGCAGCTTGGGCGGACTAGCGGGAGTACGGACCCAGTACTTC	CASSLGGLAGVRTQYF
.	.	TRBV21-1	TRBJ1-1	TGTGCCAGCAGCTTCCGGAGGGGAAGGGGACCGAACACTGAAGCTTTCTTT	CASSFRRGRGPNTEAFF
.	.	TRBV6-2/TRBV6-3	TRBJ1-1	TGTGCCAGCAGTTACGCCGAGGACACTGAAGCTTTCTTT	CASSYAEDTEAFF